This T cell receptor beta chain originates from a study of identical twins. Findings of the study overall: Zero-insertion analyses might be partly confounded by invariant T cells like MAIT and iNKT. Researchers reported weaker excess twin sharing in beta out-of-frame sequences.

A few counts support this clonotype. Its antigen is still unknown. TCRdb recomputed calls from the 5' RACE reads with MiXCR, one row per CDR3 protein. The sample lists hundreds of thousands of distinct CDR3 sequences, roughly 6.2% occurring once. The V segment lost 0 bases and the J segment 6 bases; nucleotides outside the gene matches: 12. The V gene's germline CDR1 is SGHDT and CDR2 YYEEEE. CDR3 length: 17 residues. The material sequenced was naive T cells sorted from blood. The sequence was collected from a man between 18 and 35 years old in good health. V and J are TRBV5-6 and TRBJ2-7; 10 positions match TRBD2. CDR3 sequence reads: CASSLAHLAGASAEQYV. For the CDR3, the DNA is TGTGCCAGCAGCTTGGCCCATCTAGCGGGAGCTTCTGCCGAGCAGTACGTC.